Listed below are T cell receptor beta chains from one sample, sequenced in a study of T cells in Graves' hyperthyroidism and ophthalmopathy. From the multiplex PCR reads, TCRdb called clonotypes with MiXCR, one entry per CDR3 protein. The table includes about 380,000 distinct CDR3 sequences, 11% to 15% detected once. Specimen: blood. These receptors were taken from an older woman with Graves' hyperthyroidism. Both conserved end residues are part of each CDR3. The order of the fields is J gene, V gene, CDR3 protein.

TRBJ2-1,TRBV27,CASSPRTSGRGEQFF
TRBJ2-7,TRBV20-1,CSASEASGSYEQYF
TRBJ1-1,TRBV27,CASTPRAGGYTEAFF
TRBJ2-2,TRBV7-9,CASSPSGTTGELFF
TRBJ2-7,TRBV18,CASSPRGQGTNEQYF
TRBJ1-1,TRBV6-2/TRBV6-3,CASSVGEAEAFF
TRBJ2-3,TRBV20-1,CSAIPGTSARGTQYF
TRBJ1-2,TRBV19,CASSIGRYGYTF
TRBJ1-1,TRBV20-1,CSARSPGGDPAFF
TRBJ1-1,TRBV4-1,CASSQGTLNTEAFF
TRBJ2-7,TRBV20-1,CSATLANDYEQYF
TRBJ1-3,TRBV20-1,CSAQNMVSGNTIYF
TRBJ2-3,TRBV11-3,CASSFRGRQMSTDTQYF
TRBJ2-5,TRBV5-8,CASSLDGRGQETQYF
TRBJ1-1,TRBV18,CASSPPTGTEAFF
TRBJ1-6,TRBV4-1,CASSQDSRGNSPLHF
TRBJ1-2,TRBV10-3,CAIIPTGGGGYTF
TRBJ2-1,TRBV7-2,CASSDDPSWREIGEQFF
TRBJ1-1,TRBV5-1,CASSLMGLNTEAFF
TRBJ1-5,TRBV11-2,CASSSSGRYDQPQHF
TRBJ2-6,TRBV18,CASSPIKAGPSGASVLTF
TRBJ1-1,TRBV24-1,CATSRGRVFAVTEAFF
TRBJ2-1,TRBV12-3/TRBV12-4,CASSLRPGTQNEQFF
TRBJ2-2,TRBV2,CASSEALGWGGELFF
TRBJ2-7,TRBV5-1,CASSLPGFYEQYF
TRBJ2-1,TRBV11-2,CATRGLARPEQFF
TRBJ1-5,TRBV6-7,CASSSRSNSNQPQHF
TRBJ2-7,TRBV28,CASSFTGLGIYEQYF
TRBJ2-7,TRBV13,CASSATKGVSYEQYF
TRBJ1-4,TRBV18,CASSHNRDRNEKLFF
TRBJ2-1,TRBV12-3/TRBV12-4,CASSLDRDGDNEQFF
TRBJ2-5,TRBV11-2,CASYQGGLRPQYF
TRBJ2-5,TRBV12-3/TRBV12-4,CASSLFLAGDQETQYF
TRBJ1-1,TRBV6-4,CASSYSVHLNTEAFF
TRBJ1-4,TRBV4-1,CASSQEINRGWGEKLFF
TRBJ2-3,TRBV19,CASSLGQDTQYF
TRBJ1-2,TRBV28,CASSLMRTADSNYGYTF
TRBJ2-3,TRBV28,CASTGTSGKGWADTQYF
TRBJ2-1,TRBV12-3/TRBV12-4,CASSFLARWGNEQFF
TRBJ2-2,TRBV6-5,CASSYSRANTGELFF
TRBJ1-5,TRBV12-3/TRBV12-4,CASSPGGSTNQPQHF
TRBJ1-2,TRBV24-1,CATEDSFYGYTF
TRBJ2-2,TRBV24-1,CATSAGLAGIGELFF
TRBJ1-1,TRBV28,CASSYAGKVSEAFF
TRBJ1-5,TRBV28,CASSLSRDGNQPQHF
TRBJ2-1,TRBV5-6,CASSLVSLAGVNEQFF
TRBJ2-7,TRBV12-3/TRBV12-4,CASSLRDSYEQYF
TRBJ1-3,TRBV28,CVSTTIRGGLSGNTIYF
TRBJ2-1,TRBV11-2,CASSLNPDNEQFF
TRBJ2-7,TRBV20-1,CSARGPSYEQYF
TRBJ1-4,TRBV2,CASRDRGKSEKLFF
TRBJ1-6,TRBV14,CASSQEGSYNSPLHF
TRBJ2-1,TRBV11-2,CASSTSGSINEQFF
TRBJ2-3,TRBV20-1,CSAPLPWEASTDTQYF
TRBJ1-1,TRBV29-1,CSVGLSRGTEAFF